This T cell receptor beta chain emerged from a study of regulatory T cells in long-lasting Graves disease. Overall study results and limits: With persistent disease, TRBV28, TRBJ1-2 and TRBJ2-5 were the favored segments. Analysis covered peripheral blood alone, not thyroid tissue.

Researchers made TCR beta libraries by using iRepertoire HTBI primers and running Arm-PCR on CDR3 regions. One entry per CDR3 protein results from TCRdb running MiXCR on the multiplex PCR reads. The sample records some 500,000 distinct CDR3 sequences, 15% to 20% being singletons. The time point is: newly diagnosed GD, antithyroid drugs for less than 3 months. Extracted PBMC RNA gave rise to the TCR library. The ends were cut back, 1 base at V and 3 bases at J, with 11 bases in the middle. The CDR3 has 15 amino acids. From germline, CDR1 is SGHRS and CDR2 YFSETQ. This clonotype showed up many times. Its antigen is still unknown. These records were also assigned to another study, of T cells in Graves' hyperthyroidism and ophthalmopathy. That work states: Calling Graves' hyperthyroidism stable meant ophthalmopathy did not progress within 18 months.

Sequencing was performed on peripheral blood mononuclear cells (PBMCs), taken at new diagnosis, from a patient treated with antithyroid drugs. The source of this sequence is a woman aged 40-60 years with Graves disease. This chain uses TRBV5-1 with TRBJ2-1, with D perhaps matching TRBD2 (7 bases). CDR3 sequence reads: CASSLRGAVYNEQFF. The CDR3 coding sequence is TGCGCCAGCAGCTTGCGGGGGGCGGTCTACAATGAGCAGTTCTTC.